The rows below give T cell receptor beta chains drawn from one sample of a study of OX40 agonist ivuxolimab in advanced cancers. Method: immunoSEQ multiplex PCR; TCRdb's copy keeps in-frame clones and lacks some. The table has about 43,000 clones, approximately 83% seen once. The source was CD4+ or CD8+ T cells sorted from blood, collected in a trial of the OX40 agonist ivuxolimab. All receptors derive from an adult with an advanced solid tumor such as melanoma, head and neck, liver or kidney cancer. Each CDR3 is given with its conserved first and last residue. The D gene is left open where the match is weak. Clone size is shown for a subset of rows, as once, few, many or a class of expanded clone.

TRBV13	once	16	TRBD2	TRBJ2-3	TGTGCCAGCAGCTCCAGCGGACTAGCGGGGAGTGGTACGCAGTATTTT	CASSSSGLAGSGTQYF
TRBV11-2	NA	17	NA	TRBJ1-4	TGTGCCAGCAGCCTACCGATAGGCCGGGGGAGGAATGAAAAACTGTTTTTT	CASSLPIGRGRNEKLFF
TRBV10-3	NA	13	NA	TRBJ1-1	TGTGCCATCAAAGTAGAAGGAAGTACTGAAGCTTTCTTT	CAIKVEGSTEAFF
TRBV13	few	20	TRBD2	TRBJ2-3	TGTGCCAGCAGCCCACCACTAGCGGGAGGCCTATTACGCCTTGGGTATACGCAGTATTTT	CASSPPLAGGLLRLGYTQYF
TRBV18	few	16	TRBD2	TRBJ2-1	TGTGCCAGCTCACAATCAGCGGGAGACTCCTACAATGAGCAGTTCTTC	CASSQSAGDSYNEQFF
TRBV29-1	NA	14	TRBD2	TRBJ2-1	TGCAGCGTTGAAGGGGGGACTAGCGGTTATGAGCAGTTCTTC	CSVEGGTSGYEQFF
TRBV6-1	NA	15	NA	TRBJ2-3	TGTGCCAGCAGTGAAGTTTTGGACAGACGAGATACGCAGTATTTT	CASSEVLDRRDTQYF
TRBV15	NA	15	NA	TRBJ2-1	TGTGCCACCAGCAGAGATCGAAGAGGGGCAGGTGAGCAGTTCTTC	CATSRDRRGAGEQFF
TRBV6-4	NA	15	TRBD1	TRBJ1-5	TGTGCCAGCAGCGAACAGGGGAATAGCAATCAGCCCCAGCATTTT	CASSEQGNSNQPQHF
TRBV2	NA	13	NA	TRBJ1-1	TGTGCCAGCAGGGTAGACAAGTCCACTGAAGCTTTCTTT	CASRVDKSTEAFF
TRBV6-1	NA	13	TRBD1	TRBJ1-2	TGTGCCAGCAGGGTACAGGGGTACTATGGCTACACCTTC	CASRVQGYYGYTF
TRBV7-3	NA	13	NA	TRBJ2-7	TGTGCCAGCAGCAGACAAAACAGGGCGGAGCAGTACTTC	CASSRQNRAEQYF
TRBV7-2	NA	15	TRBD2	TRBJ2-2	TGTGCCAGCAGCCAGCTGGGACTAGCCCGCGGGGAGCTGTTTTTT	CASSQLGLARGELFF
TRBV13	few	15	TRBD1	TRBJ1-2	TGTGCCAGCAGCTCCCGGGACAGCGTTTACTATGGCTACACCTTC	CASSSRDSVYYGYTF
TRBV5-4	NA	17	TRBD2	TRBJ2-5	TGTGCCAGCAGCTTGATCAGCGGGGGCCCGGGTAAAGAGACCCAGTACTTC	CASSLISGGPGKETQYF
TRBV4-2	NA	15	TRBD2	TRBJ2-3	TGTGCCAGCAGCCCAAAAGCGGGAAGTACAGATACGCAGTATTTT	CASSPKAGSTDTQYF